The 8 T cell receptor beta chains reported below all come from one sample, sequenced in a study of CD8 T cells in Susac syndrome. Random hexamers were used to reverse transcribe the RNA input (about 0.5 to 1 ug). TCRdb reprocessed the immunoSEQ multiplex PCR reads via MiXCR and lists one record per CDR3 protein. This sample has about 110,000 distinct CDR3 sequences, with approximately 95% found just once. Source material: CD8+ T cells from PBMCs. The receptors stem from a human donor with Susac syndrome.

V usage is TRBV20-1 and J usage is TRBJ2-7; TRBD2 matches 7 bases. The CDR3 sequence is 16 residues long. The germline V gene has CDR1 DFQATT and CDR2 SNEGSKA (reference sequence). V was clipped by 0 bases and J by 1 base; unmatched bases: 9. This CDR3 is CSARDGAGVWSYEQYF. The CDR3 bases are TGCAGTGCTAGAGATGGGGCGGGGGTTTGGTCCTACGAGCAGTACTTC.

The chain recombines TRBV11-2 with TRBJ2-5; 7 bases fit TRBD1. The CDR3 contains 15 residues. J was trimmed by 1 base and V by 1 base; bases with no gene match: 3. Germline CDR1 is SGHAT and CDR2 is FQNNGV. CDR3 amino acids: CASSLGTGAQETQYF. The CDR3 bases are TGTGCCAGCAGCTTAGGGACAGGCGCCCAAGAGACCCAGTACTTC. The full variable domain, its missing parts supplied by reference TRBV11-2 and TRBJ2-5, is EAGVAQSPRYKIIEKRQSVAFWCNPISGHATLYWYQQILGQGPKLLIQFQNNGVVDDSQLPKDRFSAERLKGVDSTLKIQPAKLEDSAVYLCASSLGTGAQETQYFGPGTRLLVL.

The gene calls are TRBV9 and TRBJ2-7; 11 bases align to TRBD2. The CDR3 has 15 residues. V trimming: 0 bases; J trimming: 5 bases; junction bases outside the gene matches: 4. Germline V lookup: CDR1 SGDLS, CDR2 YYNGEE. The CDR3 loop reads CASSVVAGGPNEQYF. CDR3 DNA: TGTGCCAGCAGCGTAGTAGCGGGGGGGCCGAACGAGCAGTACTTC.

V is TRBV7-9 and J is TRBJ2-5; 7 bases map to TRBD1. Germline CDR1 reads SEHNR; CDR2 reads FQNEAQ (reference sequence). Unmatched junction bases numbered 11, after V lost 5 bases and J lost 2 bases. The CDR3 extends over 16 amino acids. The CDR3 nucleotides read TGTGCCAGCAGCCCTAAGACAGGGTACGGACAAGAGACCCAGTACTTC. This gives the protein CASSPKTGYGQETQYF.

The CDR3 region is CATREFPYQETQYF. The CDR3 DNA reads TGTGCCACCAGGGAGTTCCCGTACCAAGAGACCCAGTACTTC. This chain links TRBV15 with TRBJ2-5; no clear D gene. Trimming cost V 6 bases and J 0 bases, with 11 bases left between them. The CDR3 runs 14 residues. The germline V gene has CDR1 LNHNV and CDR2 YYDKDF (reference sequence).

This chain joins TRBV14 and TRBJ2-7; TRBD1 is a possible D gene (5 bases). CDR3 length: 14 residues. V was cut by 2 bases and J by 5 bases, with 13 bases left in between. Germline loops: CDR1 SGHDN, CDR2 FVKESK. CDR3 DNA sequence: TGTGCCAGCAGCCAATGGACAATTTCCGACGAGCAGTACTTC. Translation: CASSQWTISDEQYF.

The chain carries TRBV6-5 and TRBJ1-2; TRBD1 agrees at 7 bases. The CDR3 consists of 14 residues. Trimming removed 2 bases from V and 4 bases from J; junction bases left unmatched: 4. Germline CDR1 and CDR2: MNHEY and SVGAGI. The CDR3 DNA is TGTGCCAGCAGTTACCGGACAGGCCTCTATGGCTACACCTTC. Translation: CASSYRTGLYGYTF.

The rearrangement uses TRBV23-1 and TRBJ2-5; D may match TRBD1 or TRBD2 (6 bases each). TRBV23-1 is placed among ORFs of uncertain function. The CDR3 is made up of 15 amino acids. Trimming removed 0 bases from V and 3 bases from J, with 11 bases in between. The chain's CDR3 is CASSQSGGGEETQYF. CDR3 DNA sequence: TGCGCCAGCAGTCAATCGGGGGGCGGGGAAGAGACCCAGTACTTC.